Described below is a single T cell receptor beta chain sequence and its context. Across 20 to 25 US areas, participants ranged in age from about 18 to 90 years. This entry is derived from a study of blood T cell repertoires in COVID-19. Study in general: Some COVID-19 samples were acute and others convalescent; all came from the United States, Italy and Spain. Nucleic acid was either cDNA or gDNA, and it came from T cells, B-cell-depleted T cells, or PBMCs.

In the authors' workflow: Using reference gene primer amplification, nucleated cell counts were estimated. The method was immunoSEQ multiplex PCR; TCRdb's version includes in-frame clones alone and lacks a portion of them. The V and J calls and clone size were taken over from that table, and D and trimming were inferred from the DNA. The sample comprises roughly 260,000 clones, approximately 90% of which are singletons, and more than 1% rests with the top ten. V shed 4 bases and J 1 base; nucleotides not matched to a gene: 4. Germline V gene data show CDR1 as SGDLS and CDR2 as YYNGEE. The CDR3 is 15 residues long.

The TCR sequence derives from a human donor in a cohort exposed to, infected with or recovered from COVID-19 (not recorded which). The donor label of this sample is uncertain. V usage is TRBV9 and J usage is TRBJ2-3; TRBD1 aligns across 9 bases. Sequencing was done on a sample of PBMCs or T cells enriched from blood (not recorded which). The CDR3 here is CASSPRTGGTDTQYF. For the CDR3, the DNA is TGTGCCAGCAGCCCCCGGACAGGGGGCACAGATACGCAGTATTTT.